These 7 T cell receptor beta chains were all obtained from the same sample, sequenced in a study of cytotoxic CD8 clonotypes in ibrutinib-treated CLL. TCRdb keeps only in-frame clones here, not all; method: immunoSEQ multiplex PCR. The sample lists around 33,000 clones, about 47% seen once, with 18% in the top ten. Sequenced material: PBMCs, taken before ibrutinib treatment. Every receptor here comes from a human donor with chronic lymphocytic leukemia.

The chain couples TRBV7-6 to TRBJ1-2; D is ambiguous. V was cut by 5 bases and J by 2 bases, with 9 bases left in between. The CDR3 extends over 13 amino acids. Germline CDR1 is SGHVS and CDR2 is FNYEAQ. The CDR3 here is CASSLGPNYGYTF. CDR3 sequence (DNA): TGTGCCAGCAGCCTCGGCCCGAACTATGGCTACACCTTC.

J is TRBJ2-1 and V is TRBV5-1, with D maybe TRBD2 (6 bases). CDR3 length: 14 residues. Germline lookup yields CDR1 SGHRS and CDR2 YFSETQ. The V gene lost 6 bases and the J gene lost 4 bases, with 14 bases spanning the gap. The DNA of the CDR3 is TGCGCCAGCACCCCGGTGGGGGGTTACAATGAGCAGTTCTTC. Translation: CASTPVGGYNEQFF.

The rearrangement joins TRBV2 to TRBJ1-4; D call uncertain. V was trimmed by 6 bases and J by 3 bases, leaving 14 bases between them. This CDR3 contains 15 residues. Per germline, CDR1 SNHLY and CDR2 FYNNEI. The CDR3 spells CASSAQYPPNEKLFF. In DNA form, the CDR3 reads TGTGCCAGCAGCGCGCAGTACCCGCCTAATGAAAAACTGTTTTTT.

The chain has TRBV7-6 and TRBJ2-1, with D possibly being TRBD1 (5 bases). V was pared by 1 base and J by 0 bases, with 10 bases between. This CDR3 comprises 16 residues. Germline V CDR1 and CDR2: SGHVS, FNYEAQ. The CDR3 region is CASSLGTRSSYNEQFF. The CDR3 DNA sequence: TGTGCCAGCAGCTTAGGGACAAGAAGCTCCTACAATGAGCAGTTCTTC.

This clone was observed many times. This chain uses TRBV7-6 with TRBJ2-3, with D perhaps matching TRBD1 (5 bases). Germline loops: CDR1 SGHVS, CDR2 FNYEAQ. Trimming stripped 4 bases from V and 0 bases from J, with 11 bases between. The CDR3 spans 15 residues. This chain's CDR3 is CASSSPTESTDTQYF. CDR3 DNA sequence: TGTGCCAGCAGCTCTCCGACAGAGAGCACAGATACGCAGTATTTT.

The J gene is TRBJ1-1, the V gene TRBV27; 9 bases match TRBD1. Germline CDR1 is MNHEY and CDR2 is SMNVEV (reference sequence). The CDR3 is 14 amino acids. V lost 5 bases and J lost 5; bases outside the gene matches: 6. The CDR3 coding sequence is TGTGCCAGCAGTACGGGACAGGGTTATACTGAAGCTTTCTTT. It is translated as CASSTGQGYTEAFF.

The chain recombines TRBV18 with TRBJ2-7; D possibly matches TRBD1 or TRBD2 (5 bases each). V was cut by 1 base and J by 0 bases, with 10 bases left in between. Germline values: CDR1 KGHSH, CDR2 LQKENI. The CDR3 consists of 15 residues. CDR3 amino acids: CASSPLGDSSYEQYF. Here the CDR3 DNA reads TGTGCCAGCTCACCACTGGGGGATAGCTCCTACGAGCAGTACTTC.